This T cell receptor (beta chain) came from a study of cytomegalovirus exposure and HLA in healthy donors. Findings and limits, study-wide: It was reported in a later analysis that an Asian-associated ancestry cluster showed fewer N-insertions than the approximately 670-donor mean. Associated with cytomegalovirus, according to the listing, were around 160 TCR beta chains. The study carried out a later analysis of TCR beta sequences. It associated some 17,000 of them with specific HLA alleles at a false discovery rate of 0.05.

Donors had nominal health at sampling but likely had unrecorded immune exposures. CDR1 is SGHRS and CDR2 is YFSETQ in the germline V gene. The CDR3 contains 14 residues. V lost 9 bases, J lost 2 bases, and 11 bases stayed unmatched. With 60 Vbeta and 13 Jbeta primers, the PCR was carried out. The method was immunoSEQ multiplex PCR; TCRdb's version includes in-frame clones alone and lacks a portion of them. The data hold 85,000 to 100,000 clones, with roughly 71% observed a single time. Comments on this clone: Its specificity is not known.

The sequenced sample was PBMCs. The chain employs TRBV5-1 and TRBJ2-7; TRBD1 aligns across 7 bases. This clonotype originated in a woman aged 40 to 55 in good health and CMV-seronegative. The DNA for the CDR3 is TGCGCCACTCGCCCGGGACAGACTACCTACGAGCAGTACTTC. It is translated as CATRPGQTTYEQYF.